One sample yielded the 17 T cell receptor beta chains listed below, sequenced in a study of cytomegalovirus exposure and HLA in healthy donors. 60 Vbeta and 13 Jbeta primers were used in PCR. Produced via immunoSEQ multiplex PCR; TCRdb's table is partial and in-frame only. This sample yields approximately 130,000 clones, of which 75% are seen a single time; around 2.9% belongs to the top ten. The specimen was PBMCs. These TCRs come from a man in his thirties or forties in good health and CMV-seronegative.

The chain uses TRBV30 and TRBJ2-1; TRBD2 agrees at 11 bases. V dropped 4 bases and J dropped 7; count of bases not matched to a gene: 12. Germline V gene sequence: CDR1 GTSNPN, CDR2 SVGIG (reference sequence). This CDR3 is 16 amino acids long. CDR3 amino acids: CAWTKGSGRVRNEQFF. The CDR3 DNA sequence: TGTGCCTGGACCAAAGGTAGCGGGAGGGTTCGGAATGAGCAGTTCTTC.

V usage is TRBV28 and J usage is TRBJ2-7; no reliable D call. This CDR3 has 13 amino acids. V lost 3 bases, J lost 3 bases, and 9 bases lay in between. CDR1 MDHEN and CDR2 SYDVKM come from the germline V gene. The CDR3 reads CASSFLSDYEQYF. The CDR3 nucleotides read TGTGCCAGCAGTTTCCTATCTGACTACGAGCAGTACTTC.

The rearrangement joins TRBV28 to TRBJ1-1; D perhaps matches TRBD1 (5 bases). Germline CDR1 and CDR2: MDHEN and SYDVKM. The V end was cut by 0 bases, the J end by 7 bases, with 15 bases between. This CDR3 is built from 15 residues. CDR3 sequence: CASSLWSGGRNEAFF. CDR3 bases: TGTGCCAGCAGTTTATGGTCGGGGGGAAGGAATGAAGCTTTCTTT. Full variable domain (outside the CDR3, taken from reference TRBV28 and TRBJ1-1): DVKVTQSSRYLVKRTGEKVFLECVQDMDHENMFWYRQDPGLGLRLIYFSYDVKMKEKGDIPEGYSVSREKKERFSLILESASTNQTSMYLCASSLWSGGRNEAFFGQGTRLTVV.

This chain joins TRBV7-9 and TRBJ2-7, with 9 bases matching TRBD1. Germline CDR1 SEHNR, CDR2 FQNEAQ (reference sequence). This CDR3 has 12 residues. The J segment lost 7 bases and the V segment lost 5 bases, leaving 3 bases of the junction unmatched. CDR3: CASSPTGGEQYF. As DNA, the CDR3 is TGTGCCAGCAGCCCGACAGGGGGTGAGCAGTACTTC.

The chain is built from TRBV19 and TRBJ1-5, with 8 bases aligning to TRBD1. This CDR3 spans 15 amino acids. Unmatched junction bases numbered 5, after V lost 1 base and J lost 6 bases. From germline, CDR1 is LNHDA and CDR2 SQIVND (reference sequence). Here the CDR3 reads CASSIGQGAFQPQHF. The CDR3 DNA sequence: TGTGCCAGTAGTATAGGGCAGGGGGCTTTTCAGCCCCAGCATTTT. Filled out from reference TRBV19 and TRBJ1-5, the complete variable domain reads DGGITQSPKYLFRKEGQNVTLSCEQNLNHDAMYWYRQDPGQGLRLIYYSQIVNDFQKGDIAEGYSVSREKKESFPLTVTSAQKNPTAFYLCASSIGQGAFQPQHFGDGTRLSIL.

V is TRBV7-2 and J is TRBJ2-1, with 9 bases aligning to TRBD2. In germline, CDR1 is SGHTA, CDR2 FQGNSA. This CDR3 contains 15 residues. The junction had 15 bases not matched to a gene; V was cut back by 8 bases and J by 10 bases. CDR3 region: CASLGVAGAHYEQFF. The DNA of the CDR3 is TGTGCCAGCTTGGGGGTAGCGGGAGCCCATTACGAGCAGTTCTTC.

As DNA, the CDR3 is TGTGCCAGCAGCCCGACAGGTATGACTGAAGCTTTCTTT. This encodes CASSPTGMTEAFF. V is TRBV5-4 and J is TRBJ1-1; D is perhaps TRBD1 (6 bases). Germline CDR1 SGHNT, CDR2 YYREEE (reference sequence). With 4 bases removed from V and 5 bases from J, the gap between germline ends came to 12 bases. The CDR3 is 13 residues long.

The chain has TRBV6-6 and TRBJ1-1; D remains ambiguous. Germline-derived CDR1 and CDR2 are MNHNY and SVGAGI (reference sequence). Trimming took 4 bases from V and 1 from J, leaving 7 bases between them. The CDR3 extends over 13 amino acids. The DNA for the CDR3 is TGTGCCAGCAGTTGGACTGGGAACACTGAAGCTTTCTTT. Translation gives CASSWTGNTEAFF.

This sequence joins TRBV9 and TRBJ2-5; possibly TRBD2 for D (6 bases). Between the trimmed V and J ends, which lost 0 bases and 2 bases, there was a span of 17 bases. This CDR3 comprises 17 residues. Germline V gene lookup returns CDR1 SGDLS and CDR2 YYNGEE. As DNA, the CDR3 is TGTGCCAGCAGCGTAGGCTGGGACTCCTACGGACAAGAGACCCAGTACTTC. It codes for CASSVGWDSYGQETQYF.

V and J are TRBV7-2 and TRBJ2-3; 12 bases fit TRBD2. J was trimmed by 4 bases and V by 7 bases; bases with no gene match: 6. CDR1 is SGHTA and CDR2 is FQGNSA in the germline V gene. The CDR3 runs to 15 residues. CDR3 amino acids: CASNLLAGGSDTQYF. The CDR3, as DNA: TGTGCCAGCAACCTACTAGCGGGGGGTTCAGATACGCAGTATTTT. Full variable domain (remainder filled in from reference TRBV7-2 and TRBJ2-3): GAGVSQSPSNKVTEKGKDVELRCDPISGHTALYWYRQSLGQGLEFLIYFQGNSAPDKSGLPSDRFSAERTGGSVSTLTIQRTQQEDSAVYLCASNLLAGGSDTQYFGPGTRLTVL.

The chain combines TRBV4-3 with TRBJ2-2; no clear D gene. V lost 1 base and J lost 3, with 9 bases in between. CDR1 and CDR2 (germline): LGHNA, YSLEER. This CDR3 region has 15 residues. The CDR3 bases are TGCGCCAGCAGCCAAGTGGTCGGGTACACCGGGGAGCTGTTTTTT. It translates to CASSQVVGYTGELFF.

This chain links TRBV27 with TRBJ1-5, with TRBD1 matching 7 bases. Trimming took 5 bases from V and 6 from J; bases not matched to a gene: 10. This CDR3 contains 15 residues. Germline assignment: CDR1 MNHEY and CDR2 SMNVEV (reference sequence). The CDR3 DNA reads as TGTGCCAGCAGTAACCACAGGGGTAGTGGTCAGCCCCAGCATTTT. Protein: CASSNHRGSGQPQHF.

The V call is TRBV10-3, the J call TRBJ2-3, with 8 nucleotides matching TRBD2. Trimming took 5 bases from V and 2 from J; bases not matched to a gene: 6. Looked up from germline, CDR1 is ENHRY and CDR2 is SYGVKD. The CDR3 is 15 residues long. In DNA, the CDR3 is TGTGCCATCAGTAGCGGGGGCTACCCCACAGATACGCAGTATTTT. As protein: CAISSGGYPTDTQYF.

Comments on this clone: Likely a read error: the CDR3 ends without its conserved phenylalanine or tryptophan. The chain uses TRBV6-1 and TRBJ1-5; 9 bases line up with TRBD1. Trimming removed 5 bases from V and 10 bases from J; junction bases left unmatched: 6. This CDR3 has 13 residues. The germline CDR1 and CDR2 sequences are MNHNS and SASEGT. CDR3 sequence reads: CASSWDREEPQHV. DNA of the CDR3: TGTGCCAGCAGTTGGGACAGGGAAGAACCCCAGCATGTT.

The chain employs TRBV6-5 and TRBJ2-5; tentative D call: TRBD2 (6 bases). TRBJ2-7 explains the end of the DNA better; the J call may be wrong. Germline loops: CDR1 MNHEY, CDR2 SVGAGI. CDR3 length equals 14 residues. The CDR3 DNA reads as TGTGCCAGCTCACGGGGTAGCGGTTCCTACGAGCAGTACTTC. As protein: CASSRGSGSYEQYF.

The J gene is TRBJ1-5, the V gene TRBV28; 9 nucleotides agree with TRBD1. This CDR3 has 14 residues. Germline V gene lookup returns CDR1 MDHEN and CDR2 SYDVKM. V trimming: 6 bases; J trimming: 3 bases; junction bases outside the gene matches: 3. This chain's CDR3 is CASSRTGVNQPQHF. The DNA of the CDR3 is TGTGCCAGCAGCAGGACAGGGGTCAATCAGCCCCAGCATTTT.

The rearrangement joins TRBV6-1 to TRBJ2-5; a possible D gene is TRBD2 (6 bases). The V and J ends lost 6 bases and 10 bases respectively, with 18 bases between them. Per germline, CDR1 MNHNS and CDR2 SASEGT. The CDR3 spans 13 residues. The DNA for the CDR3 is TGTGCCAGCAGATCTACCTCCGGGCGGGACCAGTACTTC. It encodes CASRSTSGRDQYF.